The present T cell receptor beta chain was sequenced within a study of blood T cell repertoires in COVID-19. The overall study: The origin of the acute and convalescent COVID-19 samples was the United States, Italy and Spain. Sources were T cells, B-cell-depleted T cells, or PBMCs; the material itself was cDNA or gDNA.

This CDR3 is 15 amino acids long. Germline CDR1 MNHEY, CDR2 SMNVEV (reference sequence). The germline V and J ends were trimmed by 3 bases and 3 bases, with 15 bases remaining between them. Original processing methods: Quantification of nucleated cells was approximated via reference gene primer amplification. Profiled with immunoSEQ multiplex PCR; TCRdb holds only in-frame clones, not every one. The V and J calls and clone size were taken over from that table, and D and trimming were inferred from the DNA. The data contain over 150,000 clones, approximately 91% of them singletons. The sequence was obtained from a man aged 18 to 29 with acute or convalescent COVID-19. The chain has TRBV27 and TRBJ2-7; perhaps TRBD2 as D (6 bases). The sequenced sample consisted of peripheral blood. The CDR3 sequence is CASSLAGRTFYEQYF. CDR3 coding DNA: TGTGCCAGCAGTTTGGCGGGGAGGACCTTCTACGAGCAGTACTTC.